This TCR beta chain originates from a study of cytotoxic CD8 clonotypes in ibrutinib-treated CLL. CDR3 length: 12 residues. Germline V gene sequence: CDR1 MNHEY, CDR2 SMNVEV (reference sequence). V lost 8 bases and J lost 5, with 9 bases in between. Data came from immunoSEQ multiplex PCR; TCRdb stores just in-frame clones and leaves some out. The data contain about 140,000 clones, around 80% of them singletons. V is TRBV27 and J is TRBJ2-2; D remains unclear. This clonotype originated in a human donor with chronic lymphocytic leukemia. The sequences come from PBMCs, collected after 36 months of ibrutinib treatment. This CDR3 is CASLCETGELFF. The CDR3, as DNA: TGTGCCAGCCTTTGTGAAACCGGGGAGCTGTTTTTT.